Listed here are 9 T cell receptor beta chains from one sample, sequenced in a study of CD8 T cells in Susac syndrome. Reverse transcription of roughly 0.5 to 1 ug RNA used random hexamers. One entry per CDR3 protein results from TCRdb running MiXCR on the immunoSEQ multiplex PCR reads. The sample consists of about 130,000 distinct CDR3 sequences, about 93% of them appearing once. Sequenced input: CD8+ T cells from PBMCs. These receptors all come from a human donor with multiple sclerosis.

In this sample, this clonotype turned up once. This chain uses TRBV4-1 with TRBJ1-5, with 7 nucleotides matching TRBD1. The V gene end was trimmed by 4 bases and the J gene end by 7 bases; junction bases not matched to a gene: 7. The CDR3 extends over 14 amino acids. Germline V gene data show CDR1 as MGHRA and CDR2 as YSYEKL. The CDR3, as DNA: TGCGCCAGCAGCCCGACAGGGACGGGGCAGCCCCAGCATTTT. It translates to CASSPTGTGQPQHF.

This clonotype was detected only once. The chain employs TRBV30 and TRBJ2-1; D possibly corresponds to TRBD2 (6 bases). Germline loops: CDR1 GTSNPN, CDR2 SVGIG (reference sequence). Between the trimmed V and J ends, which lost 1 base and 6 bases, there was a span of 10 bases. This CDR3 contains 13 residues. The CDR3 bases are TGTGCCTGGAGTGCGGGAGAGGGCAATGAGCAGTTCTTC. Translating it yields CAWSAGEGNEQFF.

The gene calls are TRBV28 and TRBJ2-7; D is perhaps TRBD1 (7 bases). Trimming stripped 5 bases from V and 4 bases from J, with 18 bases between. The CDR3 extends over 15 amino acids. Per the germline V gene, CDR1 is MDHEN and CDR2 is SYDVKM. This CDR3 is CASSPRGENSYEQYF. The CDR3 bases are TGTGCCAGCAGTCCCAGGGGGGAGAATAGTTACGAGCAGTACTTC.

The chain joins TRBV6-2 or TRBV6-3 to TRBJ2-7; TRBD2 might be the D (6 bases). This CDR3 contains 15 residues. Germline V gene lookup returns CDR1 MNHEY and CDR2 SVGEGT. Trimming removed 0 bases at V and 3 bases at J, with 12 bases between. The CDR3 coding sequence is TGTGCCAGCAGTTACTCGGGCCCGGGGGTCTACGAGCAGTACTTC. This encodes CASSYSGPGVYEQYF.

The chain combines TRBV10-3 with TRBJ1-2, with D hard to call. The germline V gene encodes CDR1 ENHRY and CDR2 SYGVKD. The germline V and J ends were trimmed by 7 bases and 0 bases, with 6 bases remaining between them. The CDR3 is 12 amino acids. CDR3 DNA: TGTGCCATCACCGACCCTAACTATGGCTACACCTTC. Translation: CAITDPNYGYTF.

This clonotype was picked up one time. The chain links TRBV4-3 to TRBJ2-3; 10 bases are a match to TRBD2. This CDR3 has 15 amino acids. Germline trimming cut 6 bases from V and 0 bases from J; bases unmatched to any gene: 3. The V gene's germline CDR1 is LGHNA and CDR2 YSLEER. The CDR3 nucleotides are TGCGCCAGCAGTCGACTAGCGGGCAGCACAGATACGCAGTATTTT. It translates to CASSRLAGSTDTQYF.

The chain couples TRBV2 to TRBJ2-6; D not certain. With 6 bases removed from V and 0 bases from J, the gap between germline ends came to 12 bases. This CDR3 contains 16 residues. Germline-derived CDR1 and CDR2 are SNHLY and FYNNEI. The CDR3 DNA sequence: TGTGCCAGCAGGCTCTCTGGCGACTCTGGGGCCAACGTCCTGACTTTC. Amino acids: CASRLSGDSGANVLTF.

This rearrangement joins TRBV12-3 or TRBV12-4 to TRBJ1-4; perhaps TRBD1 as D (5 bases). The CDR3 runs to 15 residues. V was trimmed by 1 base and J by 13 bases, leaving 19 bases between them. The CDR3 here is CASSLGDRALLRLFF. The CDR3 DNA follows: TGTGCCAGCAGTTTAGGTGACAGAGCCTTGTTGAGACTGTTTTTT.

CDR3 in DNA: TGTGCCAGCAGCTTAGCGTACAGGGAGAACACTGAAGCTTTCTTT. Translation: CASSLAYRENTEAFF. The J gene is TRBJ1-1, the V gene TRBV7-9; D perhaps matches TRBD1 (6 bases). Trimming cost V 0 bases and J 1 base, with 9 bases left between them. The CDR3 loop spans 15 amino acids. The germline CDR1 and CDR2 sequences are SEHNR and FQNEAQ (reference sequence).